Below, 5 T cell receptor beta chains from the same sample are listed, as sequenced in a study of regulatory T cells in long-lasting Graves disease. Time point of the sample: newly diagnosed GD, antithyroid drugs for less than 3 months. PBMC-extracted RNA yielded the TCR library. Through Arm-PCR of CDR3 regions and iRepertoire HTBI primers, TCR beta libraries were built. Via MiXCR, TCRdb re-called the multiplex PCR reads, giving one row per CDR3 protein. Found here are 580,000 or so distinct CDR3 sequences, about 15% of them singletons; the top ten hold around 12%. These data also featured in a second study, about T cells in Graves' hyperthyroidism and ophthalmopathy.

Sequenced here: peripheral blood mononuclear cells (PBMCs), sampled at new diagnosis, from a patient treated with antithyroid drugs. Receptors were obtained from a man between 18 and 29 years old with Graves disease.

This chain uses TRBV13 with TRBJ2-5, with 9 bases fitting TRBD2. The length of the CDR3 is 15 residues. V trimming: 5 bases; J trimming: 0 bases; junction bases outside the gene matches: 4. CDR1 PRHDT and CDR2 FYEKMQ come from the germline V gene (reference sequence). CDR3 in amino acids: CASSTIAGDQETQYF. The DNA of the CDR3 is TGTGCCAGCAGCACCATAGCGGGAGACCAAGAGACCCAGTACTTC.

The table lists this clonotype with many counts. The V call is TRBV7-9, the J call TRBJ2-7, with D perhaps TRBD1 or TRBD2 (5 bases each). V gave up 5 bases and J gave up 6 bases, with 23 bases separating them. CDR3 length equals 16 residues. Per germline, CDR1 SEHNR and CDR2 FQNEAQ (reference sequence). The CDR3 DNA reads as TGTGCCAGCAGCCCACGTGCCGGGACCCCGACCTCCGAGCAGTACTTC. Translating it yields CASSPRAGTPTSEQYF.

The chain employs TRBV9 and TRBJ2-7, with D tentatively TRBD1 or TRBD2 (5 bases each). CDR1 is SGDLS, CDR2 YYNGEE, per germline. This CDR3 comprises 16 residues. Trimming took off 4 bases at V and 6 bases at J, with 23 bases between the two ends. Written as DNA, the CDR3 is TGTGCCAGCAGCTCCCGGGGCTCCCTATCATCGGGCGAGCAGTACTTC. Its protein is CASSSRGSLSSGEQYF.

This clonotype was seen ten or more times. This chain uses TRBV14 with TRBJ2-3; D remains ambiguous. Trimming stripped 4 bases from V and 7 bases from J, with 9 bases between. Germline V lookup: CDR1 SGHDN, CDR2 FVKESK. The CDR3 contains 12 residues. The CDR3 spells CASSPLFNTQYF. CDR3 DNA sequence: TGTGCCAGCAGCCCGTTATTCAATACGCAGTATTTT.

This clonotype was recorded at least ten times. The genes are TRBV12-3 or TRBV12-4 and TRBJ1-4; D call uncertain. Trimming pared 1 base from V and 0 bases from J, leaving 6 bases between. The CDR3 loop spans 15 amino acids. For the CDR3, the DNA is TGTGCCAGCAGTTTAGGGGGTTCAACTAATGAAAAACTGTTTTTT. Protein: CASSLGGSTNEKLFF.